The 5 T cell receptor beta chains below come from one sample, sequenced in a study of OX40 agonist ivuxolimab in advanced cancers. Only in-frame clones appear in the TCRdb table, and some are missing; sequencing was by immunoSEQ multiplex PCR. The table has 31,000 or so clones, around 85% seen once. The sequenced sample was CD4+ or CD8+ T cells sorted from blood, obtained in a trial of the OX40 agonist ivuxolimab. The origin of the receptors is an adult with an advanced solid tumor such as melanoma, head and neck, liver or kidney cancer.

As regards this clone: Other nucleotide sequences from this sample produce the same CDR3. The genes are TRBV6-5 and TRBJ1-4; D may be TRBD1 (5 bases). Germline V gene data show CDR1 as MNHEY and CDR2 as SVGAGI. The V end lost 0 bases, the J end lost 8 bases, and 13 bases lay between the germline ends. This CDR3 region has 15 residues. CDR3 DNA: TGTGCCAGCAGTTACTCGACGGGGGTCGGGGAAAAACTGTTTTTT. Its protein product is CASSYSTGVGEKLFF.

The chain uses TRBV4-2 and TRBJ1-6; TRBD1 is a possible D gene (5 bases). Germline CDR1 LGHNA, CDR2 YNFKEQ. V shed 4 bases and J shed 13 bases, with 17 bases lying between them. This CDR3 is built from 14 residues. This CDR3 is CASSPPGRIFPLHF. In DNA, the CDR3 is TGTGCCAGCAGCCCCCCGGGACGAATATTTCCCCTCCACTTT.

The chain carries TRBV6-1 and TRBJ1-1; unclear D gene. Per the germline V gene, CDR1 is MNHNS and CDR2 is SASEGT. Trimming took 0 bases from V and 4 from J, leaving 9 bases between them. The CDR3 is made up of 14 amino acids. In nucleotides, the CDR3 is TGTGCCAGCAGTGAAGCGGCCGAGGTCACTGAAGCTTTCTTT. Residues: CASSEAAEVTEAFF.

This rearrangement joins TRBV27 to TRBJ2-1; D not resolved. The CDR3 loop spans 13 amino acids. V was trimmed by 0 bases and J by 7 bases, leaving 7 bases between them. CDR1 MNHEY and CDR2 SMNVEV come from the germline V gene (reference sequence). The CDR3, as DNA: TGTGCCAGCAGTTTATCGAGGCAAAATGAGCAGTTCTTC. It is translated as CASSLSRQNEQFF.

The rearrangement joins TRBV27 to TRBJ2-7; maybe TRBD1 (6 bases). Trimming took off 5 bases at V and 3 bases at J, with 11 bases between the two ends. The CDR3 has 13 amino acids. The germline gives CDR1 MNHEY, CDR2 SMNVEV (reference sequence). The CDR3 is CASSPGQFYEQYF. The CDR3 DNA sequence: TGTGCCAGCAGTCCGGGACAATTCTACGAGCAGTACTTC.